The next 10 T cell receptor beta chains were all read from a single sample in a study of siplizumab effects on memory and regulatory T cells (dated by TCRdb to about 2019). The library came from the immunoSEQ multiplex PCR assay. In its TCRdb copy, this immuneACCESS table keeps in-frame sequences only and misses some clones. Where compared with another copy, unresolved V genes explain less than half of these, and the others have no known cause. Within this sample are roughly 92,000 clones, with roughly 94% of them counted one time only. 1% to 1.5% of the sample goes to the ten largest clones. The sample was non-Treg CD4+ T cells sorted from blood. Read against the paper, the sample's cell subset or site label means: FACS-sorted unstimulated CD4+ non-regulatory T cells. Receptors were obtained from a human donor in good health.

CDR3 in amino acids: CASSPQGQGPGELFF. The CDR3 nucleotides are TGTGCCAGCTCACCGCAGGGACAGGGGCCCGGGGAGCTGTTTTTT. This chain uses TRBV18 with TRBJ2-2, with 10 bases matching TRBD1. The CDR3 spans 15 residues. Germline trimming cut 3 bases from V and 6 bases from J; bases unmatched to any gene: 4. CDR1 and CDR2 (germline): KGHSH, LQKENI.

The rearrangement uses TRBV7-9 and TRBJ2-3; 8 nucleotides line up with TRBD2. The CDR3 is 17 residues long. J lost 0 bases, V lost 1 base, and 6 bases had no gene match. Germline V lookup: CDR1 SEHNR, CDR2 FQNEAQ (reference sequence). This CDR3 is CASSLGGSGTSTDTQYF. The CDR3 nucleotides read TGTGCCAGCAGCTTAGGAGGTAGCGGGACAAGCACAGATACGCAGTATTTT.

The genes are TRBV6-7 and TRBJ2-1; D is undetermined. TRBV6-7 is flagged as an ORF with uncertain function. V was shortened by 1 base and J by 5 bases, with 12 bases between the two germline ends. The CDR3 spans 15 residues. CDR3 bases: TGTGCCAGCAGTTACTTGGGGTGCGACGACAATGAGCAGTTCTTC. This sequence encodes CASSYLGCDDNEQFF.

CDR3 coding DNA: TGTGCCAGCACCTTGAGGAGACTATCGGGCAATGAGCAGTTCTTC. It is translated as CASTLRRLSGNEQFF. The rearrangement links TRBV7-9 to TRBJ2-1; D possibly corresponds to TRBD2 (5 bases). Trimming took 7 bases from V and 6 from J, leaving 19 bases between them. Germline assignment: CDR1 SEHNR and CDR2 FQNEAQ (reference sequence). The CDR3 consists of 15 residues.

V and J are TRBV15 and TRBJ2-5, with a tentative D call TRBD1 (7 bases). Trimming took off 2 bases at V and 2 bases at J, with 15 bases between the two ends. This CDR3 is 16 amino acids long. Germline loops: CDR1 LNHNV, CDR2 YYDKDF (reference sequence). CDR3: CATSRSAGTAQETQYF. The DNA of the CDR3 is TGTGCCACCAGCAGATCCGCGGGGACAGCTCAAGAGACCCAGTACTTC.

This sequence joins TRBV19 and TRBJ2-1; tentatively, D is TRBD2 (6 bases). Germline values: CDR1 LNHDA, CDR2 SQIVND (reference sequence). V lost 7 bases, J lost 7 bases, and 20 bases lay in between. The CDR3 runs 15 residues. CDR3 DNA sequence: TGTGCCAGTAACGGGAACGCGGGGCTTGGGAATGAGCAGTTCTTC. Encoded protein: CASNGNAGLGNEQFF.

V and J are TRBV29-1 and TRBJ1-3; 9 bases align to TRBD1. From germline, CDR1 is SQVTM and CDR2 ANQGSEA. V lost 6 bases, J lost 7 bases, and 4 bases stayed unmatched. This CDR3 is built from 12 residues. The chain's CDR3 is CSVAGTGNTIYF. DNA of the CDR3: TGCAGCGTGGCAGGGACAGGGAACACCATATATTTT.

The V call is TRBV30, the J call TRBJ1-1; D is possibly TRBD1 (5 bases). The CDR3 extends over 13 amino acids. The V end lost 3 bases, the J end lost 8 bases, and 16 bases lay between the germline ends. Looked up from germline, CDR1 is GTSNPN and CDR2 is SVGIG (reference sequence). The CDR3 reads CAWSRGEGKEAFF. The CDR3 coding sequence is TGTGCCTGGAGCCGGGGGGAGGGGAAAGAAGCTTTCTTT. Variable domain in full (rest from reference TRBV30 and TRBJ1-1): SQTIHQWPATLVQPVGSPLSLECTVEGTSNPNLYWYRQAAGRGLQLLFYSVGIGQISSEVPQNLSASRPQDRQFILSSKKLLLSDSGFYLCAWSRGEGKEAFFGQGTRLTVV.

This clone was seen only once. This chain joins TRBV15 and TRBJ2-7; 7 bases match TRBD2. Germline CDR1 reads LNHNV; CDR2 reads YYDKDF (reference sequence). J was trimmed by 6 bases and V by 0 bases; bases with no gene match: 11. This CDR3 is 16 amino acids long. The CDR3 DNA sequence: TGTGCCACCAGCAGAGATCTGGCGGGAGTTACGCGCGAGCAGTACTTC. This gives the protein CATSRDLAGVTREQYF.

A single count supports this clone. The CDR3 loop reads CAWSVSETPLYGYTF. The DNA of the CDR3 is TGTGCCTGGAGTGTTAGTGAGACACCTCTCTATGGCTACACCTTC. V usage is TRBV30 and J usage is TRBJ1-2; no reliable D call. The CDR3 is 15 amino acids. CDR1 is GTSNPN, CDR2 SVGIG, per germline (reference sequence). Between the trimmed V and J ends, which lost 0 bases and 4 bases, there was a span of 15 bases. The full variable domain, its missing parts supplied by reference TRBV30 and TRBJ1-2, is SQTIHQWPATLVQPVGSPLSLECTVEGTSNPNLYWYRQAAGRGLQLLFYSVGIGQISSEVPQNLSASRPQDRQFILSSKKLLLSDSGFYLCAWSVSETPLYGYTFGSGTRLTVV.